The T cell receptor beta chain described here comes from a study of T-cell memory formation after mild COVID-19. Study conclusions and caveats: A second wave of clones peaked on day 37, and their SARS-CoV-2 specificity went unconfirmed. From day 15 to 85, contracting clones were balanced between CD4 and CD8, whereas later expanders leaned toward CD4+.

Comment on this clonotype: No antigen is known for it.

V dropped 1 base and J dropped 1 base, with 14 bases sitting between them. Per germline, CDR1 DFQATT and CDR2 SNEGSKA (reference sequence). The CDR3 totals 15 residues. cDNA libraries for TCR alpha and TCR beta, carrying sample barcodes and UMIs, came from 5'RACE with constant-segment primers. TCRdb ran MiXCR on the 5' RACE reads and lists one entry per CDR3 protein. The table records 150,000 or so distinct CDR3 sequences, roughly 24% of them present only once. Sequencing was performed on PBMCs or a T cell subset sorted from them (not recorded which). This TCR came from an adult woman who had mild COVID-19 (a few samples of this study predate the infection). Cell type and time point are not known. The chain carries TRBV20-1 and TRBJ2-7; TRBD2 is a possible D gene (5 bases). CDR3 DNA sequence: TGCAGTGCTAGAGGGATTAGCGTCTATTCCTACGAGCAGTACTTC. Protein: CSARGISVYSYEQYF.